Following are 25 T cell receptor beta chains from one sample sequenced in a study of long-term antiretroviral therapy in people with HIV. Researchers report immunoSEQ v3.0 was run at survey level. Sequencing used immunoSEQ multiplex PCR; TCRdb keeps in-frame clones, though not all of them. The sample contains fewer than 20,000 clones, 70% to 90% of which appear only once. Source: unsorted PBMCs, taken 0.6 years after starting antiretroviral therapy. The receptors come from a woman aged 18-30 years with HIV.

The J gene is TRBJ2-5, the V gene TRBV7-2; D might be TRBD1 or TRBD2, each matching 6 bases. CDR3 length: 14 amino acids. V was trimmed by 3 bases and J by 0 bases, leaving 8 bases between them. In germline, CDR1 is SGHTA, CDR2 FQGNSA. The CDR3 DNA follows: TGTGCCAGCAGCTTTGGGGGGCACCAAGAGACCCAGTACTTC. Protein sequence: CASSFGGHQETQYF.

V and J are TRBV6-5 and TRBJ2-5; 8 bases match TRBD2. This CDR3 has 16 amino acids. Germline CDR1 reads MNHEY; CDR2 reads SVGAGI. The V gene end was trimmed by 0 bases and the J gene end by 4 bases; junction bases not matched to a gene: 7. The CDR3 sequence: CASSYSGGGPGETQYF. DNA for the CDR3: TGTGCCAGCAGTTACTCGGGCGGGGGGCCGGGAGAGACCCAGTACTTC.

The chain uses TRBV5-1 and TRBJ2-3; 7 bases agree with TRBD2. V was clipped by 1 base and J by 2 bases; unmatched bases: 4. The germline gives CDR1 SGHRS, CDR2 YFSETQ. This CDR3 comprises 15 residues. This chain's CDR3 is CASSLLAEYTDTQYF. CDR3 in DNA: TGCGCCAGCAGCTTGCTAGCGGAATACACAGATACGCAGTATTTT.

CDR3 sequence (DNA): TGTGCCAGCATCGATGGGACCCGCTCCTACGAGCAGTACTTC. Encoded protein: CASIDGTRSYEQYF. The chain uses TRBV2 and TRBJ2-7, with D tentatively TRBD1 or TRBD2 (5 bases each). V was shortened by 7 bases and J by 0 bases, with 13 bases between the two germline ends. Germline V lookup: CDR1 SNHLY, CDR2 FYNNEI. The CDR3 spans 14 residues.

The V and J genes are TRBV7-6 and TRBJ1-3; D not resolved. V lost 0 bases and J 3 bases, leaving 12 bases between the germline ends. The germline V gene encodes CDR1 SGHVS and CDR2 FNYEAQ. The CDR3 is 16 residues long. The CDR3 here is CASSLAPPRSGNTIYF. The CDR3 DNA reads TGTGCCAGCAGCTTAGCCCCCCCGAGGAGTGGAAACACCATATATTTT.

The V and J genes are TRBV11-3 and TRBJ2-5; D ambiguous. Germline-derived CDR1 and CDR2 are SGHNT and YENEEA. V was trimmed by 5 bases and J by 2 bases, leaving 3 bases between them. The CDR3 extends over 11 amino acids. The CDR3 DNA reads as TGTGCCAGCAGCGGACAAGAGACCCAGTACTTC. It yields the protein CASSGQETQYF.

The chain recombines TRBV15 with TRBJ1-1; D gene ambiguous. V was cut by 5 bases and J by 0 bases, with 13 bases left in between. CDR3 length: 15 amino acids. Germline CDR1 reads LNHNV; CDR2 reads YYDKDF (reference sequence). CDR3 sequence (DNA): TGTGCCACCAGCCCCCCTAAGAGGTTGAACACTGAAGCTTTCTTT. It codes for CATSPPKRLNTEAFF.

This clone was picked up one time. The CDR3 is CASTAGDRIEAFF. The CDR3 coding sequence is TGTGCCAGCACGGCAGGGGACAGGATTGAAGCTTTCTTT. The rearrangement uses TRBV6-1 and TRBJ1-1; 8 bases are a match to TRBD1. The V gene's germline CDR1 is MNHNS and CDR2 SASEGT. Trimming took 7 bases from V and 7 from J; bases not matched to a gene: 8. The CDR3 covers 13 residues.

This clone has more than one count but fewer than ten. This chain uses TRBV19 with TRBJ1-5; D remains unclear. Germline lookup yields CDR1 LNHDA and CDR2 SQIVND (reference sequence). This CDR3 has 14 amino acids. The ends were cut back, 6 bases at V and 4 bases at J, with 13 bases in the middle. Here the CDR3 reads CASRPPGENQPQHF. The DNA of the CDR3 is TGTGCCAGTAGGCCGCCTGGGGAGAATCAGCCCCAGCATTTT. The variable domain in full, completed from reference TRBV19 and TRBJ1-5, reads DGGITQSPKYLFRKEGQNVTLSCEQNLNHDAMYWYRQDPGQGLRLIYYSQIVNDFQKGDIAEGYSVSREKKESFPLTVTSAQKNPTAFYLCASRPPGENQPQHFGDGTRLSIL.

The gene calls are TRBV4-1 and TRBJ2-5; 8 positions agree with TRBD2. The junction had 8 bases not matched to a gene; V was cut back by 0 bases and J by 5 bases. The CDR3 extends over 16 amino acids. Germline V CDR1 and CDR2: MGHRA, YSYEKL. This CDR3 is CASSQDFSGGGETQYF. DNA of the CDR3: TGCGCCAGCAGCCAAGATTTTTCGGGAGGGGGGGAGACCCAGTACTTC.

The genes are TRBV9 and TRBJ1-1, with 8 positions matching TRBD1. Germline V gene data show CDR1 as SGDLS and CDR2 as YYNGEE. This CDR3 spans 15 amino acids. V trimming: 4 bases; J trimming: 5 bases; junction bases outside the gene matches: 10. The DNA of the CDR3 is TGTGCCAGCAGCACACGGGACAGGTACGGGACTGAAGCTTTCTTT. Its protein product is CASSTRDRYGTEAFF.

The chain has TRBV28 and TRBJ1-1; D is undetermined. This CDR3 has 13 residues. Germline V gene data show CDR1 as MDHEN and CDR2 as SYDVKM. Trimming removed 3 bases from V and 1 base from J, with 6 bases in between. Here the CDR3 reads CASSFQQNTEAFF. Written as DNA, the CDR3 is TGTGCCAGCAGTTTTCAGCAGAACACTGAAGCTTTCTTT.

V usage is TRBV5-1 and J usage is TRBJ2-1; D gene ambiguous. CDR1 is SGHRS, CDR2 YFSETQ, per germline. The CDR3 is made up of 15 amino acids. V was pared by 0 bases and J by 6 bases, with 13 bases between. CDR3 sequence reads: CASSLAVTSVNEQFF. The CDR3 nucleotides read TGCGCCAGCAGCTTGGCGGTGACTTCCGTCAATGAGCAGTTCTTC.

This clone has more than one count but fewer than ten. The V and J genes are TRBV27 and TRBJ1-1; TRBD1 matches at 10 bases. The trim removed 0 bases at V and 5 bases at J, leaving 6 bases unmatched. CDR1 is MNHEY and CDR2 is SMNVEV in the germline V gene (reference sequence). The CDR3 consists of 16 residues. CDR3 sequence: CASSLSPWTGGTEAFF. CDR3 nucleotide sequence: TGTGCCAGCAGTTTATCGCCGTGGACAGGGGGTACTGAAGCTTTCTTT.

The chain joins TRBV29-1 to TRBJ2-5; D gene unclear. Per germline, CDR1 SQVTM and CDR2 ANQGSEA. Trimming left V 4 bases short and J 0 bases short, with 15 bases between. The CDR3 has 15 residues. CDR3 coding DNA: TGCAGCGTTGGAGTTCGCGGTTCGTACCAAGAGACCCAGTACTTC. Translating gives CSVGVRGSYQETQYF. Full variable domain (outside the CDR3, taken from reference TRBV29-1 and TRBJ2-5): SAVISQKPSRDICQRGTSLTIQCQVDSQVTMMFWYRQQPGQSLTLIATANQGSEATYESGFVIDKFPISRPNLTFSTLTVSNMSPEDSSIYLCSVGVRGSYQETQYFGPGTRLLVL.

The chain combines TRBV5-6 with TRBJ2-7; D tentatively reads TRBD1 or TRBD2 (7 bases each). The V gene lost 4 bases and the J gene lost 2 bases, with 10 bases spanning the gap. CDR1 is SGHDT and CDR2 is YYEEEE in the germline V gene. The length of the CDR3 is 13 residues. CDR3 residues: CASSPGGAYEQYF. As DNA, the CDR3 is TGTGCCAGCAGCCCAGGGGGGGCCTACGAGCAGTACTTC.

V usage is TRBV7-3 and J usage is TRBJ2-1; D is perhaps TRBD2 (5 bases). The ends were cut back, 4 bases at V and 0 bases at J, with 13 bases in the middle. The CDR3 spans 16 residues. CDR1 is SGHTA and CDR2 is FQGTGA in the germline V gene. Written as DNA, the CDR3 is TGTGCCAGCAGCTCAGCAGCGGACCCCTCCTACAATGAGCAGTTCTTC. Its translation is CASSSAADPSYNEQFF.

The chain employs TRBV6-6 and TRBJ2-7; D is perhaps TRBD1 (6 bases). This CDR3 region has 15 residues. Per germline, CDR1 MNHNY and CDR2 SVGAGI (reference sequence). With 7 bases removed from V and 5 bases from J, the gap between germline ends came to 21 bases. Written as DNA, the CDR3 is TGTGCCAGCACTCTACCACAGGGCGTCAGCGACGAGCAGTACTTC. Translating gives CASTLPQGVSDEQYF.

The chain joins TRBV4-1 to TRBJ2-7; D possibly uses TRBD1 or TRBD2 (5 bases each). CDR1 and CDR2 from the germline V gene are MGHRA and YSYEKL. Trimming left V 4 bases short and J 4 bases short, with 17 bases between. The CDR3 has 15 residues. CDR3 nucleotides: TGCGCCAGCAGCCCCGGGGCAGCTGGATCTTACGAGCAGTACTTC. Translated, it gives CASSPGAAGSYEQYF.

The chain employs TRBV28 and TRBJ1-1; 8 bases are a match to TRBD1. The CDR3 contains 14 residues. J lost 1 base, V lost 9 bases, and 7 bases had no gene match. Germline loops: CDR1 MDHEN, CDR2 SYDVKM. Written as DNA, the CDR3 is TGTGCCAGTCAAAAAGGACAGGGGAACACTGAAGCTTTCTTT. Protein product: CASQKGQGNTEAFF.

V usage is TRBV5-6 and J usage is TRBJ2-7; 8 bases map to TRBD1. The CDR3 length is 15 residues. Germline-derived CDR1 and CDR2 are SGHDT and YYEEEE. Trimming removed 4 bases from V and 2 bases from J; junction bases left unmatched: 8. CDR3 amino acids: CASSLRGQLAYEQYF. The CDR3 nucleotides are TGTGCCAGCAGCCTCAGGGGGCAGCTAGCCTACGAGCAGTACTTC.

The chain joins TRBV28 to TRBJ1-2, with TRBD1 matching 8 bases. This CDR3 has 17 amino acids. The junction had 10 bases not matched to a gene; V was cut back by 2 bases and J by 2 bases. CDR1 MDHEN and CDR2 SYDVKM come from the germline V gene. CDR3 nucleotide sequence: TGTGCCAGCAGTTTAACAATGGGGCAGGGGGCGAACTATGGCTACACCTTC. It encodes CASSLTMGQGANYGYTF.

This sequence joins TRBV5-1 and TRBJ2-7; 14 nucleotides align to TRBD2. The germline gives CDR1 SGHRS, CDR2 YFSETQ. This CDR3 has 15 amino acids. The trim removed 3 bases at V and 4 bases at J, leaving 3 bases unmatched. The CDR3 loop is CASSWGLAGEYEQYF. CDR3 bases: TGCGCCAGCAGCTGGGGACTAGCGGGAGAATACGAGCAGTACTTC.

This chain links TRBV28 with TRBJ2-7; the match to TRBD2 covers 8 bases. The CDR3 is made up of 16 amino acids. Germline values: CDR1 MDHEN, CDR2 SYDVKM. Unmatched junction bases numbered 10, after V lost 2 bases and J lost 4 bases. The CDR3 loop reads CASSLTGGGRVYEQYF. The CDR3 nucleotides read TGTGCCAGCAGTTTAACCGGGGGGGGCAGAGTATACGAGCAGTACTTC.

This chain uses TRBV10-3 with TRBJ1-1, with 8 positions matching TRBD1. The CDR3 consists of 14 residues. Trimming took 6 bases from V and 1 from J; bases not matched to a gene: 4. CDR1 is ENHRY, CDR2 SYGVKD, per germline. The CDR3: CAIRPTGANTEAFF. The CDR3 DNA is TGTGCCATCAGACCGACAGGGGCGAACACTGAAGCTTTCTTT.